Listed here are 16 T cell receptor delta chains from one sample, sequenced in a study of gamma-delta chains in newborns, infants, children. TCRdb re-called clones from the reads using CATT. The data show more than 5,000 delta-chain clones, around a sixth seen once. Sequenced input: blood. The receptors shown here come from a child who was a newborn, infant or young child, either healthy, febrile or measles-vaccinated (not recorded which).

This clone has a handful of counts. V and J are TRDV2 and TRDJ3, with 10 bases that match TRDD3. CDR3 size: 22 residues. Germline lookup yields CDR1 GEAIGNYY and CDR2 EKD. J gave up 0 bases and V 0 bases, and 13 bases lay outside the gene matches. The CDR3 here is CACDTIESTGGFFSWDTRQMFF. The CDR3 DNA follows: TGTGCCTGTGACACCATCGAGAGTACTGGGGGATTCTTCTCCTGGGACACCCGACAGATGTTTTTC.

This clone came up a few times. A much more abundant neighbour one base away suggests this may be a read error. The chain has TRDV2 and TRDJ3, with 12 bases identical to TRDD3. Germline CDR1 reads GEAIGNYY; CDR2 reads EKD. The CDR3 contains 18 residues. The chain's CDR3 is CACDSTGGYSRDTRQMFF. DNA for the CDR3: TGTGCCTGTGACAGTACTGGGGGATACTCCCGGGACACCCGACAGATGTTTTTC.

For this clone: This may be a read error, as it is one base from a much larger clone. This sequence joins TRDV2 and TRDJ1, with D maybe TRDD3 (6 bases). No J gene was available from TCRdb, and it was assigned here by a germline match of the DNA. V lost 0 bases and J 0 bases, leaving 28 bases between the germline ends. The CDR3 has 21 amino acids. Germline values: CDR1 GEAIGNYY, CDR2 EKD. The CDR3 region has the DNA TGTGCCTGTGACACCCAGTACTGGGAGACAAGGCGGAGGGGGTACACCGATAAACTCATCTTT. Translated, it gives CACDTQYWETRRRGYTDKLIF.

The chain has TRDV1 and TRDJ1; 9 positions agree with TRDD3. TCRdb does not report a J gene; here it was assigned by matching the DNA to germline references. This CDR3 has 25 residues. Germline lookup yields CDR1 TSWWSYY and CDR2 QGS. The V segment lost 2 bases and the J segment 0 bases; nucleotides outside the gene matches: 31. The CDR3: CALGESSTMPLWTGGDPLYTDKLIF. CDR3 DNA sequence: TGTGCTCTTGGGGAATCCAGTACTATGCCCTTGTGGACTGGGGGAGACCCATTATACACCGATAAACTCATCTTT.

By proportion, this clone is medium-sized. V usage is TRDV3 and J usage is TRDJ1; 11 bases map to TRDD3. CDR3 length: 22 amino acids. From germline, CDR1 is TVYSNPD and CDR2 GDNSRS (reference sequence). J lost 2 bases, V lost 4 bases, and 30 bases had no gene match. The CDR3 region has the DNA TGTGCCTCCCGGCCCTCCCTAGTAGTGAAGCTACTGGGGGATAGAGGGACCGATAAACTCATCTTT. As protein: CASRPSLVVKLLGDRGTDKLIF.

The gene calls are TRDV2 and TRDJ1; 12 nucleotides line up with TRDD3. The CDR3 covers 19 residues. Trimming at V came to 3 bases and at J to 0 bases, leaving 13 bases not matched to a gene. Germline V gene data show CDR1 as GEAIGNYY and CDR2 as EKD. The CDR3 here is CACDPLFTGGYWHTDKLIF. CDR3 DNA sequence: TGTGCCTGTGACCCACTTTTTACTGGGGGATACTGGCACACCGATAAACTCATCTTT.

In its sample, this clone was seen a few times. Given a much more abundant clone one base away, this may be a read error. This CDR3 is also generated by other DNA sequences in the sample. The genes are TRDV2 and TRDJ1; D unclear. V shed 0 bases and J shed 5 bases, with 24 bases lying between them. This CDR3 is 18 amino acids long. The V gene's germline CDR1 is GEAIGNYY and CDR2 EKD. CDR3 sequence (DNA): TGTGCCTGTGACACCGTGCCTTTAAGAGGAGCTCGCACTGATAAACTCATCTTT. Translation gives CACDTVPLRGARTDKLIF.

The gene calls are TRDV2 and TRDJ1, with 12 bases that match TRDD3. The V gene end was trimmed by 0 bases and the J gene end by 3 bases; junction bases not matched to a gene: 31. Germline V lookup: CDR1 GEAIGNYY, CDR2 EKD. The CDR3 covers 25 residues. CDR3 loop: CACDTGSLLGDTWSGGGLRPDKLIF. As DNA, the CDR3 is TGTGCCTGTGACACCGGGAGTTTACTGGGGGATACTTGGTCGGGCGGCGGCCTAAGACCCGATAAACTCATCTTT.

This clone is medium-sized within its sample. The CDR3 loop reads CACDALYWGPHTDKLIF. The CDR3 DNA sequence: TGTGCCTGTGACGCATTGTACTGGGGGCCCCACACCGATAAACTCATCTTT. The J gene is TRDJ1, the V gene TRDV2; 8 positions match TRDD3. The ends lost 3 bases at V and 0 bases at J; junction bases unmatched: 11. The CDR3 covers 17 residues. The V gene's germline CDR1 is GEAIGNYY and CDR2 EKD.

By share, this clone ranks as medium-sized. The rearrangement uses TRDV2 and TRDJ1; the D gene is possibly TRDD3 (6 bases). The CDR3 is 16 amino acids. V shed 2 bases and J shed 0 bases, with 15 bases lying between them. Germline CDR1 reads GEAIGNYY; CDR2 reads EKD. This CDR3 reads CACDSMGARYTDKLIF. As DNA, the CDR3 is TGTGCCTGTGACAGTATGGGGGCCCGATACACCGATAAACTCATCTTT.

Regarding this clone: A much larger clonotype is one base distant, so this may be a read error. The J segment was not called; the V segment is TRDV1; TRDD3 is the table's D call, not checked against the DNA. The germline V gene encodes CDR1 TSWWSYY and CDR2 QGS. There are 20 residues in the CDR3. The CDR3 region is CALGESHYDRADRNTDKLIF. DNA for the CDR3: TGTGCTCTTGGGGAGAGTCACTACGACCGTGCTGATCGGAACACCGATAAGCTCATCTTT.

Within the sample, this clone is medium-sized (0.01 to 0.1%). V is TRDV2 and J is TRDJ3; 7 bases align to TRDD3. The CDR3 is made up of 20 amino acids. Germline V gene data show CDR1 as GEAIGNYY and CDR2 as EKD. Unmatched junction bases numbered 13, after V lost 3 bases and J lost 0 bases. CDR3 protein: CACDSTHWGPSSWDTRQMFF. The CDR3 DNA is TGTGCCTGTGACTCTACCCACTGGGGCCCTAGCTCCTGGGACACCCGACAGATGTTTTTC.

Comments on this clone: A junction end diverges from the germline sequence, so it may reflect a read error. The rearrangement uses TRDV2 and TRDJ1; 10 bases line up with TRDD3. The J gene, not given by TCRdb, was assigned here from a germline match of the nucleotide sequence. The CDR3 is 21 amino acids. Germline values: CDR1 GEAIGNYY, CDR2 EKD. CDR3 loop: CARDTVSGGIRTRTYTDKLIF. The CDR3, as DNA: TGTGCCCGTGACACCGTATCAGGGGGGATACGGACGAGGACGTACACCGATAAACTCATCTTT.

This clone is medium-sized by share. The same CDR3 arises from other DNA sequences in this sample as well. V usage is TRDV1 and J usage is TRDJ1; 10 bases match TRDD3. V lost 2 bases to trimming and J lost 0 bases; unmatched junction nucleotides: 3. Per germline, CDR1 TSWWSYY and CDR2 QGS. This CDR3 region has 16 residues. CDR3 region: CALGERWGIHTDKLIF. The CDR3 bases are TGTGCTCTTGGGGAAAGGTGGGGGATACACACCGATAAACTCATCTTT.

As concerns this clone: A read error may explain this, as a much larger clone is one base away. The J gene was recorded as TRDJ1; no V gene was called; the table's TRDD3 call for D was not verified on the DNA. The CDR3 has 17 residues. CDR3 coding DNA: TGTGCCGGTGACACGGTGGGGTTACCCCTGGGAACCGATAAACTCATCTTT. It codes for CAGDTVGLPLGTDKLIF.

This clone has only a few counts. CDR3 residues: CALGEPNPRSTDKLIF. DNA of the CDR3: TGTGCTCTTGGGGAACCCAATCCTAGATCAACCGATAAACTCATCTTT. The rearrangement links TRDV1 to TRDJ1, with D possibly TRDD2 on 5 matching bases. Germline V gene sequence: CDR1 TSWWSYY, CDR2 QGS. The CDR3 runs 16 residues. Trimming took off 1 base at V and 2 bases at J, with 14 bases between the two ends.